A selection of T cell receptor beta chains follows, all from one sample in a study of blood T cell repertoires in COVID-19. TCRdb's copy holds only in-frame clones and misses some; the assay was immunoSEQ multiplex PCR. Of a few hundred thousand clones detected, roughly 86% appear once; the ten largest clones hold 8% to 9.5%. Sequencing was performed on PBMCs or T cells enriched from blood (not recorded which). The receptors come from a young woman who had recovered from COVID-19. The CDR3 runs from the conserved cysteine through the conserved F or W. Fields, in order: V gene, J gene, clone size, D gene, CDR3 DNA, CDR3 protein. A D gene is named only where the DNA matches it firmly. Clone sizes are given selectively: once, few, many, or a class where the clone is expanded.

TRBV28	TRBJ2-1	NA	TRBD2	TGTGCCAGCAGACGGACTAGCGGGGGCCTCTACAATGAGCAGTTCTTC	CASRRTSGGLYNEQFF
TRBV2	TRBJ1-4	few	NA	TGTGCCAGCAGCACAACTAATGAAAAACTGTTTTTT	CASSTTNEKLFF
TRBV10-3	TRBJ2-7	NA	NA	TGTGCCATCAGCCTCACCAACGGAGGAGGTTCCTACGAGCAGTACTTC	CAISLTNGGGSYEQYF
TRBV5-1	TRBJ1-2	NA	NA	TGCGCCAGCAGCATGCAGGGGACCCCTAACTATGGCTACACCTTC	CASSMQGTPNYGYTF
TRBV5-1	TRBJ1-2	NA	TRBD1	TGCGCCAGCAGCTTGGCGGGACAGAGGGCAGATGGCTACACCTTC	CASSLAGQRADGYTF
TRBV18	TRBJ2-3	NA	NA	TGTGCCAGCTCACCCCCCTCCGACTCTACCACGCAGTATTTT	CASSPPSDSTTQYF
TRBV5-1	TRBJ2-7	NA	TRBD2	TGCGCCAGCAGTCGGGAGGGAGCGGAAAACGAGCAGTACTTC	CASSREGAENEQYF
TRBV12-3/TRBV12-4	TRBJ1-2	NA	NA	TGTGCCAGCAGCCTAGACAGTTACAACGGCTACACCTTC	CASSLDSYNGYTF
TRBV7-2	TRBJ1-1	NA	NA	TGTGCCAGCAGCTTAGTTAGGAACACTGAAGCTTTCTTT	CASSLVRNTEAFF
TRBV15	TRBJ2-1	NA	NA	TGTGCCACCAGCTACGGGGAAAGCTCCTACAATGAGCAGTTCTTC	CATSYGESSYNEQFF
TRBV20-1	TRBJ2-1	NA	NA	TGCAGTGCTAATGATCTCGGACTTAAGCAGTTCTTC	CSANDLGLKQFF
TRBV24-1	TRBJ2-1	NA	TRBD1	TGTGCCACCAGTGAGGCGGGACAGGGCTCCAATGAGCAGTTCTTC	CATSEAGQGSNEQFF
TRBV7-8	TRBJ1-1	NA	NA	TGTGCCAGCAGCTTAGTCATCAACACTGAAGCTTTCTTT	CASSLVINTEAFF
TRBV6-4	TRBJ1-1	NA	NA	TGTGCCAGCAGGCCCGAGGGAGAAATAAACACTGAAGCTTTCTTT	CASRPEGEINTEAFF